This T cell receptor beta chain was captured by sequencing in a study of human T cells and chemical hapten exposure. Germline loops: CDR1 DFQATT, CDR2 SNEGSKA (reference sequence). Trimming stripped 2 bases from V and 6 bases from J, with 7 bases between. This CDR3 contains 11 residues. This clonotype has at least ten counts. Time point noted: patch test 1, 2 weeks after DPC sensitization. The treatment here: therapeutic diphenylcyclopropenone sensitization with weekly scalp DPC. TCRdb recomputed calls from the RACE reads with MiXCR, one row per CDR3 protein. The repertoire includes about 380,000 distinct CDR3 sequences, 4.8% of them detected once, and approximately 2.1% sits in the top ten.

This clonotype originated in a woman aged 45 to 65 with alopecia areata. Some clones in this sample may be carry-over from other donors' samples. Sequenced here: whole blood, sampled in connection with sensitization to the hapten diphenylcyclopropenone (DPC). This rearrangement joins TRBV20-1 to TRBJ1-1; D not resolved. CDR3 DNA sequence: TGCAGTGCTAGATTGGCCCCTGAAGCTTTCTTT. Translation gives CSARLAPEAFF.